This is a list of T cell receptor beta chains from one sample in a study of T cells in localized non-small cell lung cancer. Repertoires were generated with immunoSEQ multiplex PCR, while TCRdb's copy carries only in-frame clones and drops some. Among around 7,500 clones, about 94% were seen once, and the ten largest hold about 2.9%. Sequencing used peripheral blood, obtained before any cancer treatment. These receptors all stem from a woman aged 35 to 70 with stage I lung adenocarcinoma. CDR3s include the opening cysteine and the closing phenylalanine or tryptophan. Fields, in order: J gene, clone size, V gene, D gene, CDR3 DNA, CDR3 protein. A D gene is named only where the DNA matches it firmly. Clone sizes are given selectively: once, few, many, or a class where the clone is expanded.

J gene: TRBJ2-1; clone size: NA; V gene: TRBV5-1; D gene: TRBD2; CDR3 DNA: TGCGCCAGCAGCATTGCTCCGGGACTAGCTGGTTCCTACAATGAGCAGTTCTTC; CDR3 protein: CASSIAPGLAGSYNEQFF
J gene: TRBJ1-3; clone size: NA; V gene: TRBV9; D gene: NA; CDR3 DNA: TGTGCCAGCAGCGTAGAGAGAGGGATCCACTCTGGAAACACCATATATTTT; CDR3 protein: CASSVERGIHSGNTIYF
J gene: TRBJ2-1; clone size: NA; V gene: TRBV13; D gene: TRBD1; CDR3 DNA: TGTGCCAGCAGCCCCTGGATGGGGACAGGGGGCGCGCGGCAGTTCTTC; CDR3 protein: CASSPWMGTGGARQFF
J gene: TRBJ1-1; clone size: NA; V gene: TRBV9; D gene: NA; CDR3 DNA: TGTGCCAGCACCGGGGGGGGCGCGAGCACTGAAGCTTTCTTT; CDR3 protein: CASTGGGASTEAFF
J gene: TRBJ1-5; clone size: NA; V gene: TRBV6-1; D gene: NA; CDR3 DNA: TGTGCCAGCCGAGTTTATAGCAATCAGCCCCAGCATTTT; CDR3 protein: CASRVYSNQPQHF
J gene: TRBJ1-2; clone size: NA; V gene: TRBV5-1; D gene: NA; CDR3 DNA: TGCGCCAGCAGCTTGGGTAGGGAAAGGAGGAGCTATGGCTACACCTTC; CDR3 protein: CASSLGRERRSYGYTF
J gene: TRBJ2-3; clone size: once; V gene: TRBV5-1; D gene: NA; CDR3 DNA: TGCGCCAGCAGCTTGGCCATAAAGGGGAGCACAGATACGCAGTATTTT; CDR3 protein: CASSLAIKGSTDTQYF
J gene: TRBJ2-5; clone size: NA; V gene: TRBV2; D gene: TRBD2; CDR3 DNA: TGTGCCAGCAATCAAGGACTAGCGGCGCAAGAGACCCAGTACTTC; CDR3 protein: CASNQGLAAQETQYF
J gene: TRBJ2-5; clone size: NA; V gene: TRBV9; D gene: TRBD1; CDR3 DNA: TGTGCCAGCAGCGGGGGACAGGGATTCCAAGAGACCCAGTACTTC; CDR3 protein: CASSGGQGFQETQYF
J gene: TRBJ2-2; clone size: once; V gene: TRBV5-1; D gene: NA; CDR3 DNA: TGCGCCAGCAGCTTGGGGACTTACAGTCGTCAGAACACCGGGGAGCTGTTTTTT; CDR3 protein: CASSLGTYSRQNTGELFF
J gene: TRBJ1-5; clone size: few; V gene: TRBV2; D gene: NA; CDR3 DNA: TGTGCCAGCAGTGGGGCGGGACTTAGCAATCAGCCCCAGCATTTT; CDR3 protein: CASSGAGLSNQPQHF
J gene: TRBJ2-1; clone size: once; V gene: TRBV6-1; D gene: NA; CDR3 DNA: TGTGCCAGCGATCTGGGGTTCGATGAGCAGTTCTTC; CDR3 protein: CASDLGFDEQFF
J gene: TRBJ2-2; clone size: NA; V gene: TRBV5-1; D gene: TRBD1; CDR3 DNA: TGCGCCAGCAGCATAGGACAGGGCTTATCCGGGGAGCTGTTTTTT; CDR3 protein: CASSIGQGLSGELFF
J gene: TRBJ2-1; clone size: NA; V gene: TRBV18; D gene: TRBD2; CDR3 DNA: TGTGCCAGCTCACTACAGGCGGCGGGAGTCGATGAGCAGTTCTTC; CDR3 protein: CASSLQAAGVDEQFF
J gene: TRBJ2-1; clone size: NA; V gene: TRBV25-1; D gene: TRBD2; CDR3 DNA: TGTGCCAGCAGTGAATACGGGACTAGCGGGACCATCTACAATGAGCAGTTCTTC; CDR3 protein: CASSEYGTSGTIYNEQFF